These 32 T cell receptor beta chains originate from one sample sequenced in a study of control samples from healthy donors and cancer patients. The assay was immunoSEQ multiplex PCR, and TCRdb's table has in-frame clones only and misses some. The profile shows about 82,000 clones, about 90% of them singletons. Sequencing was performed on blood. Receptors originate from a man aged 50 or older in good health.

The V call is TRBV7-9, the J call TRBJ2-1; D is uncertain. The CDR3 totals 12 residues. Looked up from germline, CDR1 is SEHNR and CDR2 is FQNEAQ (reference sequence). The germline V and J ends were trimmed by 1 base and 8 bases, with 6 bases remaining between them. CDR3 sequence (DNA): TGTGCCAGCAGCTTAGTGGACGATGAGCAGTTCTTC. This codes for CASSLVDDEQFF.

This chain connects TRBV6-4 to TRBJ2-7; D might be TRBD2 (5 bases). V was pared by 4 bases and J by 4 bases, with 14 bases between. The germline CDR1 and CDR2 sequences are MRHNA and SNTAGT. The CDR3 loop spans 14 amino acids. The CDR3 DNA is TGTGCCAGCAGTGGTCGGGGTACCATTTACGAGCAGTACGTC. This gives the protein CASSGRGTIYEQYV.

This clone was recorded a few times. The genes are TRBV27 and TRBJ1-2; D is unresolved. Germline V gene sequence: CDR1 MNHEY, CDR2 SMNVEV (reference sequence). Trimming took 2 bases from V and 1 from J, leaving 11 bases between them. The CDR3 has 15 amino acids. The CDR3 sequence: CASSLARGGNYGYTF. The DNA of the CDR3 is TGTGCCAGCAGTTTAGCGCGAGGTGGTAACTATGGCTACACCTTC.

CDR3 in DNA: TGTGCCAGCAGCCTAAGAGAGGGGGAGCAGTTCTTC. It specifies CASSLREGEQFF. The chain joins TRBV7-3 to TRBJ2-1, with D possibly being TRBD1 or TRBD2 (5 bases each). The CDR3 has 12 residues. V lost 5 bases and J lost 10, with 12 bases in between. Germline CDR1 and CDR2: SGHTA and FQGTGA.

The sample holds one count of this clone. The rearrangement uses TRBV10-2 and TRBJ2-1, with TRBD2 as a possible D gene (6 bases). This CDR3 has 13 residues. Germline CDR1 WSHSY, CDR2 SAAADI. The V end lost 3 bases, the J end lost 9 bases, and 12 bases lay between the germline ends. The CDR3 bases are TGCGCCAGCAGTGATCGGGAGAAGAGTGAGCAGTTCTTC. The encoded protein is CASSDREKSEQFF.

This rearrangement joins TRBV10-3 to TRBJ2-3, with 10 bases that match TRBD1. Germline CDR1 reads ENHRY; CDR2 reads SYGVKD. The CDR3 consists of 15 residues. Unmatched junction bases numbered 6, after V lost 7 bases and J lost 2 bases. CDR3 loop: CAIKEGQGYTDTQYF. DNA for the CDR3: TGTGCCATCAAGGAGGGACAGGGGTACACAGATACGCAGTATTTT.

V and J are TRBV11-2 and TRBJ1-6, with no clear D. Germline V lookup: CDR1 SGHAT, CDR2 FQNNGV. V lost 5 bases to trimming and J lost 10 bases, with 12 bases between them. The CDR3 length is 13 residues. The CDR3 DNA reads TGTGCCAGCAGCCCACGTCGGAAGTCACCCCTCCACTTT. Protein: CASSPRRKSPLHF.

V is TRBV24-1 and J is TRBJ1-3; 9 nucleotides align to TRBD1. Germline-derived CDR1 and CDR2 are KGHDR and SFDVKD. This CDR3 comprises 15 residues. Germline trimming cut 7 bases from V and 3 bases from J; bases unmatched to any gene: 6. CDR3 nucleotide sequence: TGTGCCACCAGGCCCACAGGGGGCGATGGAAACACCATATATTTT. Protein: CATRPTGGDGNTIYF.

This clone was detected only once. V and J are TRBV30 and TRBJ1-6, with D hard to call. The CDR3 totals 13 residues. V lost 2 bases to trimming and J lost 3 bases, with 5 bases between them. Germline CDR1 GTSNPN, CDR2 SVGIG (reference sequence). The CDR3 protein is CAWSPSYNSPLHF. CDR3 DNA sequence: TGTGCCTGGAGTCCAAGCTATAATTCACCCCTCCACTTT.

The CDR3 nucleotides are TGTGCCAGCAGTTACCATGGGACAGTAGGCAATCAGCCCCAGCATTTT. Its translation: CASSYHGTVGNQPQHF. V gene TRBV6-6 combines with J gene TRBJ1-5, with 7 bases that match TRBD1. Germline V gives CDR1 MNHNY, CDR2 SVGAGI (reference sequence). The CDR3 has 16 amino acids. With 2 bases clipped from V and 2 bases from J, the junction kept 6 bases outside the gene matches.

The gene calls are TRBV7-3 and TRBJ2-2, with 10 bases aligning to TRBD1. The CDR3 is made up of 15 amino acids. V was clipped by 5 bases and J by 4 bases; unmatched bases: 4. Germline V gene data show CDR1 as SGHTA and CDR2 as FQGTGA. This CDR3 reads CASSNRDRGTGELFF. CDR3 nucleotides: TGTGCCAGCAGCAACCGGGACAGGGGCACCGGGGAGCTGTTTTTT.

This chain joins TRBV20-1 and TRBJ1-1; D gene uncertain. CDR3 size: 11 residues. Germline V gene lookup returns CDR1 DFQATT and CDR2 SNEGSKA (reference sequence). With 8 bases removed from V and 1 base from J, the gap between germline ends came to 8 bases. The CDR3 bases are TGCAGTAAGGTAAAGAACACTGAAGCTTTCTTT. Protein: CSKVKNTEAFF.

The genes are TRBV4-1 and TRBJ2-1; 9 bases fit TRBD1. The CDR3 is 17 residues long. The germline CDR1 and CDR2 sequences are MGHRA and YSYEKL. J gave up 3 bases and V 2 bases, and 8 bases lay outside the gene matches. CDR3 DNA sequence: TGCGCCAGCAGCCAACGAATGGGACAGGGATACTACAATGAGCAGTTCTTC. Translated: CASSQRMGQGYYNEQFF.

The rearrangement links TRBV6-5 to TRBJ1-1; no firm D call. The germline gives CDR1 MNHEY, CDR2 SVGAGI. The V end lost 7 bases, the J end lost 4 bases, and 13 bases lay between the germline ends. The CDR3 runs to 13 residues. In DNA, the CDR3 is TGTGCCAGCATTCCGGCCCCGATCACTGAAGCTTTCTTT. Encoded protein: CASIPAPITEAFF.

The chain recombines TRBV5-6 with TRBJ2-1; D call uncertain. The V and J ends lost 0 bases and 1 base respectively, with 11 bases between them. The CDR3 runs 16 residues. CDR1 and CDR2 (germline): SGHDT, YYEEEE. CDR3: CASSLGSLGSYNEQFF. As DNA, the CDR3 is TGTGCCAGCAGCTTGGGGTCTCTGGGATCCTACAATGAGCAGTTCTTC.

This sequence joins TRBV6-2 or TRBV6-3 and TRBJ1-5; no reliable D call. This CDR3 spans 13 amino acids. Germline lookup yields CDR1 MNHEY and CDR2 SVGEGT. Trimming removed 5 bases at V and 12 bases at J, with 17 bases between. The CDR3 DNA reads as TGTGCCAGCAGTCCCAACTGGGGAGGCCTCCAGCATTTT. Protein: CASSPNWGGLQHF.

The CDR3 DNA reads as TGTGCCAGCAGTGGACAGGGGAATGAAAAACTGTTTTTT. Protein sequence: CASSGQGNEKLFF. V and J are TRBV2 and TRBJ1-4; 8 bases align to TRBD1. Unmatched junction bases numbered 0, after V lost 4 bases and J lost 5 bases. The CDR3 extends over 13 amino acids. CDR1 is SNHLY, CDR2 FYNNEI, per germline.

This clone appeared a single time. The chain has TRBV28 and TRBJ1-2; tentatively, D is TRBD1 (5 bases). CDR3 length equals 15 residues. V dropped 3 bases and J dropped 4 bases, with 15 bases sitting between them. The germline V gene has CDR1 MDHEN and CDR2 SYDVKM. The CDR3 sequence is CASSLSTAATYGYTF. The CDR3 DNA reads TGTGCCAGCAGTTTGTCGACAGCGGCTACCTATGGCTACACCTTC.

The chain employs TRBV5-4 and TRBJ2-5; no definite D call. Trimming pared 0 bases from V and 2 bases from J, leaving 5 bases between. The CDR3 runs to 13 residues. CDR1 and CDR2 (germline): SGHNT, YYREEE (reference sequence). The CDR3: CASSLALQETQYF. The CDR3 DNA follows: TGTGCCAGCAGCTTGGCACTGCAAGAGACCCAGTACTTC.

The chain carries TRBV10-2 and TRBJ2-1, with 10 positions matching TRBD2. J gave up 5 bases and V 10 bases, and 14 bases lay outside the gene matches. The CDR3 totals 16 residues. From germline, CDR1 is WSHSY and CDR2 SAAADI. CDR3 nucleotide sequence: TGCGCCACAACCTATCTCCGGGGGACTAGCGACAATGAGCAGTTCTTC. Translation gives CATTYLRGTSDNEQFF.

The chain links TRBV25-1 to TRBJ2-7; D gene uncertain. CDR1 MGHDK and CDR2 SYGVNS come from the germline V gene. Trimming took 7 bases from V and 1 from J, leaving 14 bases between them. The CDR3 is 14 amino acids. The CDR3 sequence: CASMRPRISYEQYV. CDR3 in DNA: TGTGCCAGCATGAGACCCCGCATTTCCTACGAGCAGTACGTC.

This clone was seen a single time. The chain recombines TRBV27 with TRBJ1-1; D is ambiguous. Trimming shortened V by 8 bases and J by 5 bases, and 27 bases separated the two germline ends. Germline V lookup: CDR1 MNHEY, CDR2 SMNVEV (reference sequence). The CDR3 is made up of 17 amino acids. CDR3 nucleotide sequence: TGTGCCAGCTTTTTTCCCGGGGTTTCGGGCGGGTGGACTGAAGCTTTCTTT. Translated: CASFFPGVSGGWTEAFF.

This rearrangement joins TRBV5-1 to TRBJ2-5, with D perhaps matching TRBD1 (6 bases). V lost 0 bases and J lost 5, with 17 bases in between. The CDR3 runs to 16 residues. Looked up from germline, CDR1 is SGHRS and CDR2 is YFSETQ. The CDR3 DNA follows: TGCGCCAGCAGCTTGGGCTCGGAGCAGGGGATGGAGACCCAGTACTTC. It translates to CASSLGSEQGMETQYF.

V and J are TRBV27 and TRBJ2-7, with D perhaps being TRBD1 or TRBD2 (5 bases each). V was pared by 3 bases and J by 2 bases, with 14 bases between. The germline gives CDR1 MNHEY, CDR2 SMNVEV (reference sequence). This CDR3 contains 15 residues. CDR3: CASSFRDATTYEQYF. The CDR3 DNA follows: TGTGCCAGCAGTTTCCGGGACGCAACCACCTACGAGCAGTACTTC.

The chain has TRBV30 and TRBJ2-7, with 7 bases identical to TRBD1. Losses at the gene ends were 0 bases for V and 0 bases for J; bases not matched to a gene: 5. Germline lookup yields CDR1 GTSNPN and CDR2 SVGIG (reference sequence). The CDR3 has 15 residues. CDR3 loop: CAWSVKGTASYEQYF. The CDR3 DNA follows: TGTGCCTGGAGTGTAAAGGGGACAGCCTCCTACGAGCAGTACTTC. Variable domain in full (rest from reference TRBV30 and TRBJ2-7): SQTIHQWPATLVQPVGSPLSLECTVEGTSNPNLYWYRQAAGRGLQLLFYSVGIGQISSEVPQNLSASRPQDRQFILSSKKLLLSDSGFYLCAWSVKGTASYEQYFGPGTRLTVT.

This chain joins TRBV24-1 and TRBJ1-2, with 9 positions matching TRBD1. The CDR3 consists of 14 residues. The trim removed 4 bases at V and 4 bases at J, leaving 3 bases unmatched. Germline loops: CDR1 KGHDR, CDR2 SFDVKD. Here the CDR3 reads CATSEQGALYGYTF. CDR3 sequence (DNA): TGTGCCACCAGTGAACAGGGGGCTCTCTATGGCTACACCTTC.

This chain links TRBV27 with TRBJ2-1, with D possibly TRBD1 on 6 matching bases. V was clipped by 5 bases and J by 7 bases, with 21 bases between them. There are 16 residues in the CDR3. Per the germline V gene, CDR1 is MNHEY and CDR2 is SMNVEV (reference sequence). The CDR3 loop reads CASSPFAGVNWNEQFF. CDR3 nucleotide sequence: TGTGCCAGCAGTCCATTTGCAGGGGTGAATTGGAATGAGCAGTTCTTC.

CDR3 sequence: CASTAIPGENYGYTF. The DNA for the CDR3 is TGTGCCAGCACCGCAATACCAGGGGAAAACTATGGCTACACCTTC. V gene TRBV27 combines with J gene TRBJ1-2; D may be TRBD1 (6 bases). CDR1 MNHEY and CDR2 SMNVEV come from the germline V gene (reference sequence). CDR3 length: 15 amino acids. Trimming took off 7 bases at V and 2 bases at J, with 17 bases between the two ends.

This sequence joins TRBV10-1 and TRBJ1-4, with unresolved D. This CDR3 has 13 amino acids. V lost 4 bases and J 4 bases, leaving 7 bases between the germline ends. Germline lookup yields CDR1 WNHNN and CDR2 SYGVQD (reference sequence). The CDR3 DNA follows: TGCGCCAGCAGTGGGACGAGTAATGAAAAACTGTTTTTT. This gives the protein CASSGTSNEKLFF.

CDR3: CASSYSGLNTEAFF. CDR3 in DNA: TGTGCCAGCAGTTACTCAGGCCTGAACACTGAAGCTTTCTTT. The genes are TRBV6-5 and TRBJ1-1; D not resolved. Germline V CDR1 and CDR2: MNHEY, SVGAGI. V lost 0 bases to trimming and J lost 0 bases, with 5 bases between them. This CDR3 spans 14 amino acids.

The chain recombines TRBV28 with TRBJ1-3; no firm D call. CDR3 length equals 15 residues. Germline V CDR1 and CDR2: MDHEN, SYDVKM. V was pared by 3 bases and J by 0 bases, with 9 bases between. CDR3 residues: CASSFTRPSGNTIYF. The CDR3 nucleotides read TGTGCCAGCAGTTTTACCAGGCCCTCTGGAAACACCATATATTTT.

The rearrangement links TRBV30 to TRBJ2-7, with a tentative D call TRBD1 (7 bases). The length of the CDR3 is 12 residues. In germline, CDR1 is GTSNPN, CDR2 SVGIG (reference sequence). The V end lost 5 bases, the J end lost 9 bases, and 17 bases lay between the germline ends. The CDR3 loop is CAWGRGQSGQYF. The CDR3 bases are TGTGCCTGGGGGCGGGGACAGTCGGGGCAGTACTTC.